This TCR beta chain emerged from a study of cytomegalovirus exposure and HLA in healthy donors. Regarding the study as a whole: A later analysis reportedly found fewer N-insertions in an Asian-associated ancestry cluster than the roughly 670-donor mean. As a later analysis showed, several of the most significant clusters appeared to be linked to common viral pathogens.

The germline gives CDR1 KGHSH, CDR2 LQKENI. There are 12 residues in the CDR3. The ends were cut back, 3 bases at V and 3 bases at J, with 5 bases in the middle. Primers for the PCR totalled 60 Vbeta and 13 Jbeta. The protocol was immunoSEQ multiplex PCR, while the TCRdb copy is restricted to in-frame clones and leaves out a portion. The top ten hold roughly 1.6% of the sample, which has around 170,000 clones, approximately 71% seen once. This clone was observed a few times. Its antigen remains unidentified. Sequenced sample: PBMCs. The origin of this receptor is a girl between 5 and 17 years old in good health and CMV-seronegative. This chain uses TRBV18 with TRBJ1-1; no clear D gene. CDR3 coding DNA: TGTGCCAGCTCACCCTCCGACACTGAAGCTTTCTTT. Its translation: CASSPSDTEAFF.